This T cell receptor beta chain came from a study of blood T cell repertoires in COVID-19 (dated by TCRdb to the early 2020s). Background on the whole study: The collaborator samples originated in the United States, Italy and Spain and spanned the acute and convalescent phases of COVID-19. The material from the prospective study consisted of cDNA or gDNA derived from T cells, B-cell-depleted T cells, or PBMCs. Subjects who had been exposed to COVID-19, were actively infected with it, or had recovered from it provided the deeply sampled blood TCRbeta repertoires that made up the dataset. A freely available public database, intended as a resource for researchers studying the immune response to SARS-CoV-2, is where the repertoires were released. The samples were drawn from two sources: the first 160 participants of the ongoing ImmuneRACE study, and about 1,300 subjects contributed by 6 global collaborators. Nearly every sample came with metadata listing a de-identified subject ID, COVID-19 status, age in years and sex. Where available, HLA class I and class II types were obtained from metadata supplied by the sample provider rather than from assay-based typing.

CDR1 MDHEN and CDR2 SYDVKM are derived from the germline V gene. V trim: 5 bases; J trim: 1 base; unmatched bases: 10. The CDR3 goes from the cysteine to the phenylalanine over 16 residues. Solely the CDR3 DNA is kept, with 48 bases framed from the first base. At one collaborating source in Seattle, patients were enrolled during active infection and were followed longitudinally through the course of disease. Collaborating institutions collected whole blood in K2EDTA tubes following their own protocols. For TCRbeta analysis, collaborator samples were shipped as frozen whole blood, as isolated PBMCs, or as DNA extracted from either sample type. Remarks on this clone: The clone's antigen remains unknown. No much larger clone is present one base from it, and per-base qualities are unavailable.

TCRbeta CDR3 regions were amplified from genomic DNA using the immunoSEQ Assay, a bias-controlled multiplex PCR. As for the original processing: Nucleated cell counts per sample were estimated from amplification of reference gene primers within the assay. Sequence reads were collapsed and filtered to measure the absolute abundance of every unique TCRbeta CDR3 rearrangement. For each sample, productive Simpson clonality was calculated by taking the square root of Simpson's diversity index across productive rearrangements. TCRdb provides this immuneACCESS table in a form limited to in-frame rearrangements. Some clones are lacking; in checked studies, under half of them reflect an unresolved V gene, and why the rest are absent is not known. The V and J calls and clone size were taken over from that table, and D and trimming were inferred from the DNA. The table for this sample lists under 200,000 clones; over 80% of them were counted only once. Jointly, the top ten make up approximately 7.8% of the sample.

General conclusions and limits of the study: Clinical and demographic metadata were provided uncurated, with the amount varying by source and participant.

What was sequenced was peripheral blood. The sequence was collected from a woman aged 55-70 years with COVID-19, enrolled during active disease. The rearrangement joined TRBV28 to TRBJ2-7, and 8 junctional nucleotides match TRBD2. The encoded CDR3 is CASSPRTSGLSYEQYF. The sequenced DNA: TGTGCCAGCAGTCCCCGAACTAGCGGTCTTTCCTACGAGCAGTACTTC.